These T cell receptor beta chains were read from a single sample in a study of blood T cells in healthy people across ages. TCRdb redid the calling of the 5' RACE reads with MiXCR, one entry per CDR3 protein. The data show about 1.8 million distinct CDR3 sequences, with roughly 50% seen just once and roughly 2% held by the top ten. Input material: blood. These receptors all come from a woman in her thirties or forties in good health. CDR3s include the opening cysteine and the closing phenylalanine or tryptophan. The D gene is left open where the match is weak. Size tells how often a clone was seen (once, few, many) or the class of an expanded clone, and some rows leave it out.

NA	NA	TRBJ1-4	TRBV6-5	TGTGCCAGCAGTTACTTGACCGGGCCCCAACTGTTTTTT	CASSYLTGPQLFF
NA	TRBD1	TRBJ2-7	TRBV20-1	TGCAGTGCTTTTGGACAGGGATACCGTTACGAGCAGTACTTC	CSAFGQGYRYEQYF
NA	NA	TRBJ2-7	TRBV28	TGTGCCAGCAGTTCGTCAACTGGGACAGCGGGGAACTACGAGCAGTACTTC	CASSSSTGTAGNYEQYF
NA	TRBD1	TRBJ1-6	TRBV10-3	TGTGCCATCAGTGGGACCGGGACAGGGAATTCACCCCTCCACTTT	CAISGTGTGNSPLHF
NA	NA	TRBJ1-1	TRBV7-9	TGTGCCAGCAGCTTGAGGGAGTTGGCTGAAGCTTTCTTT	CASSLRELAEAFF
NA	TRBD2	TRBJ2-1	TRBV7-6	TGTGCCAGCAGACCCCTAGCGGGGGGAAATAATGAGCAGTTCTTC	CASRPLAGGNNEQFF
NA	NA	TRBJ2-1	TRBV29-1	TGCAGCGTTGAAGATACGGGGCAGTACAATGAGCAGTTCTTC	CSVEDTGQYNEQFF
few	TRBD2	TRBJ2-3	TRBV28	TGTGCCAGCATACTAGCGGGGGGCACAGATACGCAGTATTTT	CASILAGGTDTQYF
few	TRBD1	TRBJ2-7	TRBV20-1	TGCAGTGGACAGGGAGCCCACGAGCAGTACTTC	CSGQGAHEQYF
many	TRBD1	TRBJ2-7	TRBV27	TGTGCCAGCAGGACGACAGGGTACGAGCAGTACTTC	CASRTTGYEQYF
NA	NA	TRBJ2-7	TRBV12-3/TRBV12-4	TGTGCCAGCAGCGGGGCAGGGGGGGCTTACGAGCAGTACTTC	CASSGAGGAYEQYF
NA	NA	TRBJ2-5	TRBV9	TGTGCCAGCAGCGAGGGGATGACCCAGTACTTC	CASSEGMTQYF
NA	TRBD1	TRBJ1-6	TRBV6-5	TGTGCCAGCAGGAAAGACAGGGGGGATAATTCACCCCTCCACTTT	CASRKDRGDNSPLHF
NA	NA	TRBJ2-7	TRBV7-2	TGTGCCAGCAGCCTCCGAGGGGGGGTCTACGAGCAGTACTTC	CASSLRGGVYEQYF
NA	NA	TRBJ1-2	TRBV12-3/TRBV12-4	TGTGCCAGCGCAGGAATTGGAGGGGCTTGGGGCTACACCTTC	CASAGIGGAWGYTF
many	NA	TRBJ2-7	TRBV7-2	TGTGCCAGCAGCTTAGCGCTACAGGGCTACGAGCAGTACTTC	CASSLALQGYEQYF
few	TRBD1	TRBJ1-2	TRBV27	TGTGCCAGCAGTTTTGGAGGGACAGGGGCTAACTATGGCTACACCTTC	CASSFGGTGANYGYTF
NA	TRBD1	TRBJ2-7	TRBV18	TGTGCCAGCTCGCAACAACAGGGGGCTGGCTCCTACGAGCAGTACTTC	CASSQQQGAGSYEQYF
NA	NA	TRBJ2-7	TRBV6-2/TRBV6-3	TGTGCCAGCAGTTACGACCGGGGATTCTCCTACGAGCAGTACTTC	CASSYDRGFSYEQYF
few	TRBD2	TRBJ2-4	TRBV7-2	TGTGCCAGCAGCTTTTATGGCCGGGGGGTGGGCAAAAACATTCAGTACTTC	CASSFYGRGVGKNIQYF
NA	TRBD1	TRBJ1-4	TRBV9	TGTGCCAGCAGCCAGGGACAGGGGGCCGAAAAACTGTTTTTT	CASSQGQGAEKLFF
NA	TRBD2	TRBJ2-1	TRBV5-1	TGCGCCAGCCGCTTAAAGACTAGCGGGGGGGCTGAGCAGTTCTTC	CASRLKTSGGAEQFF
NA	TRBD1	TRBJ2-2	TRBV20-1	TGCAGTGCTCAGAAAGCGACAGGGGGCACCGGGGAGCTGTTTTTT	CSAQKATGGTGELFF
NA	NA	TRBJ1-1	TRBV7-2	TGTGCCAGCAGCTTAGGTCGGGGGGACACTGAAGCTTTCTTT	CASSLGRGDTEAFF
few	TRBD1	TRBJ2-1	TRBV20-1	TGCAGTCCTAAAGCGGGACAGGGTGAAGAGGGTTCCTACAATGAGCAGTTCTTC	CSPKAGQGEEGSYNEQFF
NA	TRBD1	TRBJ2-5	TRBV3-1	TGTGCCAGCAGCCAAAACCGGGACAGGGTGGAGACCCAGTACTTC	CASSQNRDRVETQYF
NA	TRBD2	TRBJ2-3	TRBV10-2	TGCGCCAGCAGTGGTCCCCCACTAGCGGGGTCGCAGTATTTT	CASSGPPLAGSQYF
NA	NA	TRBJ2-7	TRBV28	TGTGCCAGCAACCTTAGGTCCAGGGCAGACGAGCAGTACTTC	CASNLRSRADEQYF
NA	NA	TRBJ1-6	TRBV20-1	TGCAGTGCTCAACAGGGAGGGGAGCCCTATAATTCACCCCTCCACTTT	CSAQQGGEPYNSPLHF
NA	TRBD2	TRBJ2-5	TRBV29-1	TGCAGCTCCGAAGAGCAGCGGGGGCTTGAGCAGTACTTC	CSSEEQRGLEQYF
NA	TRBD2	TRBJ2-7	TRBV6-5	TGTGCCAGCAGTTCCGGAACGGCGGGGGGGTACTACGAGCAGTACTTC	CASSSGTAGGYYEQYF
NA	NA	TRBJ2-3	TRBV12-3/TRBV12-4	TGTGCCAGCAGTTGGTCCGAGGAGGGGAGCACAGATACGCAGTATTTT	CASSWSEEGSTDTQYF
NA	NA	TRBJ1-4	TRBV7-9	TGTGCCAGCAGCCCCTCAGGGGTTCGAGAAAAACTGTTTTTT	CASSPSGVREKLFF
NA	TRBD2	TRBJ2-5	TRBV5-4	TGTGCCAGCAGCTTGGGGGGTCTAGCGGGGATCCAAGAGACCCAGTACTTC	CASSLGGLAGIQETQYF
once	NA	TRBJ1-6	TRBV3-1	TGTGCCAGCAGCCAAGATAGCGTGTATTCACCCCTCCACTTT	CASSQDSVYSPLHF
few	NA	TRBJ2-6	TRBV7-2	TGTGCCAGCAGCTTAGACGGCCGCTCTGGGGCCAACGTCCTGACTTTC	CASSLDGRSGANVLTF
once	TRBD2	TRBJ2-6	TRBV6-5	TGTGCCAGCAGAAGGGAGGGAGCGGCTGGGGCCAACGTCCTGACTTTC	CASRREGAAGANVLTF
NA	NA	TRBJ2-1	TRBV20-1	TGCAGTGCTAGAGGTACAAATCAAAATGAGCAGTTCTTC	CSARGTNQNEQFF
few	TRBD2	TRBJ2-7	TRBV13	TGTGCCAGCAGTTCTCCGGGACTAGCCTACGAGCAGTACTTC	CASSSPGLAYEQYF
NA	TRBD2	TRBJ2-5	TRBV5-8	TGTGCCAGCAGCCCCGGGACTAGCGGAATGACAGAAGAGACCCAGTACTTC	CASSPGTSGMTEETQYF
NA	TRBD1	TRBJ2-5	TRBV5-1	TGCGCCAGCAGCTGGGGGGACAGGGCCCAAGAGACCCAGTACTTC	CASSWGDRAQETQYF
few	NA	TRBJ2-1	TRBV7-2	TGTGCCAGCAGCCAACAGCTAGGGACCGGCAATGAGCAGTTCTTC	CASSQQLGTGNEQFF
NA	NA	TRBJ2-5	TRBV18	TGTGCCAGCTCACCTACCACCATGCAAGAGACCCAGTACTTC	CASSPTTMQETQYF
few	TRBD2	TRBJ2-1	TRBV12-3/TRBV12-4	TGTGCCAGCAGGGGACTAGCGGGGGACAGCTCCTACAATGAGCAGTTCTTC	CASRGLAGDSSYNEQFF
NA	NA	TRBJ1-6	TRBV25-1	TGTGCCAGCAAAAATTGGGAGGGGGGTTCACCCCTCCACTTT	CASKNWEGGSPLHF
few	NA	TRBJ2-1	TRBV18	TGTGCCAGCTCACCGTCGCCGCCCCCCTACAATGAGCAGTTCTTC	CASSPSPPPYNEQFF
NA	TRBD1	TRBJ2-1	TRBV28	TGTGCCAGCGGGGAACAGGGGGCAGCTGAGCAGTTCTTC	CASGEQGAAEQFF
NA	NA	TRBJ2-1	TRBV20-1	TGCAGTGCCCTCCGGGGAGGTTCGGGGGAGCAGTTCTTC	CSALRGGSGEQFF
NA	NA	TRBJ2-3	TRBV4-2	TGTGCCAGCAGCCAAGGGATAGCGGGTACCAGGGGAGATACGCAGTATTTT	CASSQGIAGTRGDTQYF
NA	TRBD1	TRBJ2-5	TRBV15	TGTGCCACCAGCAGATCCCTGGTCGGACAGGAGGAAGAGACCCAGTACTTC	CATSRSLVGQEEETQYF
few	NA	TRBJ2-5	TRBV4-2	TGTGCCAGCAGCCAAGGCCAGAGGGGGGGCCCCCAAGAGACCCAGTACTTC	CASSQGQRGGPQETQYF
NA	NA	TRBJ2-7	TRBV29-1	TGCAGCGTTGAGGGCAGCCTTCCCTACAATGAGCAGTACTTC	CSVEGSLPYNEQYF
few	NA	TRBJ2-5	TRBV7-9	TGTGCCAGCAGCTCCCCTCTACAGATCCAAGAGACCCAGTACTTC	CASSSPLQIQETQYF
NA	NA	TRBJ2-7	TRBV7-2	TGTGCCAGCAGCTATGCTAGCATCTACGAGCAGTACTTC	CASSYASIYEQYF
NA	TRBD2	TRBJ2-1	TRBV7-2	TGTGCCAGCAGCTTAGTGGGTATAGCGGGGGGGAGCTCCTACAATGAGCAGTTCTTC	CASSLVGIAGGSSYNEQFF
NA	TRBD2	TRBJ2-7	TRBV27	TGTGCGGTAGCGGGGCTGGGCGAGCAGTACTTC	CAVAGLGEQYF
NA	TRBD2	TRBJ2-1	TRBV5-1	TGCGCCAGCAGCGGAGGACTAGCGGGGATCAATGAGCAGTTCTTC	CASSGGLAGINEQFF
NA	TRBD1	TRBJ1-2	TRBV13	TGTGCCAGCAGCTCCACCGGACAGGACGGCTACACCTTC	CASSSTGQDGYTF